This TCR beta chain was recovered during a study of blood T cell repertoires in COVID-19. How the authors handled the data: Amplification from reference gene primers served as the basis for estimated nucleated cell counts. Assay: immunoSEQ multiplex PCR; the TCRdb copy retains only in-frame clones and omits some. V and J calls plus clone size are reproduced from that table; the DNA served to infer D and trimming. The table has more than 150,000 clones, roughly 74% seen once. This CDR3 is built from 16 residues. Germline V gives CDR1 SGHDT, CDR2 YYEEEE. Trimming at V came to 0 bases and at J to 2 bases, leaving 5 bases not matched to a gene.

Sequencing was performed on peripheral blood. V and J are TRBV5-6 and TRBJ2-1; 7 bases align to TRBD1. This receptor was identified in a woman of 80 years or more with acute or convalescent COVID-19. CDR3 loop: CASSLVSTGTYNEQFF. The CDR3 DNA sequence: TGTGCCAGCAGCTTGGTTTCGACAGGGACCTACAATGAGCAGTTCTTC.